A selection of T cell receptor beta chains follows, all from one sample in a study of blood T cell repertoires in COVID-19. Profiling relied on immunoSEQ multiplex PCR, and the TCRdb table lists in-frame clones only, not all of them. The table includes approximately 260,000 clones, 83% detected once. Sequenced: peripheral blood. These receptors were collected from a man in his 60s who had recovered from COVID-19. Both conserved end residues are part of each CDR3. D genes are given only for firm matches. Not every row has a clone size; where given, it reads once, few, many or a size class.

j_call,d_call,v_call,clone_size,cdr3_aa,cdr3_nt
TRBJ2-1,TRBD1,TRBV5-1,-,CASSTGDRGNEQFF,TGCGCCAGCAGCACCGGGGACAGGGGCAATGAGCAGTTCTTC
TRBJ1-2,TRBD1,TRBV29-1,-,CSVTGQGASGYTF,TGCAGCGTTACGGGACAGGGAGCTAGCGGCTACACCTTC
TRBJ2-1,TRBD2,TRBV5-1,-,CASSFSGRAGDEQFF,TGCGCCAGCAGCTTTAGCGGGAGGGCCGGAGATGAGCAGTTCTTC
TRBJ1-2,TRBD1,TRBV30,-,CAWSRQGHGYTF,TGTGCCTGGAGTCGACAGGGTCATGGCTACACCTTC
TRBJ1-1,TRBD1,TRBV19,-,CASTSWTGLTEAFF,TGTGCCAGTACCTCCTGGACAGGCTTAACTGAAGCTTTCTTT
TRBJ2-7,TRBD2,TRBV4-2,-,CASSQDPRSGGPYEQYF,TGTGCCAGCAGCCAAGACCCTAGGAGCGGGGGTCCCTACGAGCAGTACTTC
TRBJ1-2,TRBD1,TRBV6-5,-,CASQGQYYGYTF,TGTGCCAGCCAGGGACAGTACTATGGCTACACCTTC
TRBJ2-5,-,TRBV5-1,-,CASSRQGETQYF,TGCGCCAGCAGTCGCCAGGGGGAGACCCAGTACTTC
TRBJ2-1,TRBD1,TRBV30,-,CAWRGTGGLNEQFF,TGTGCCTGGAGGGGGACAGGGGGTCTCAATGAGCAGTTCTTC
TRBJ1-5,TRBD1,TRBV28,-,CASSLEGQGLSNQPQHF,TGTGCCAGCAGTTTAGAAGGACAGGGGCTTAGCAATCAGCCCCAGCATTTT
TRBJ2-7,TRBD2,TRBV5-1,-,CASSLLSGRRYEQYF,TGCGCCAGCAGCTTGTTGAGCGGGAGGAGGTACGAGCAGTACTTC
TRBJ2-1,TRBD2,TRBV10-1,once,CASSPTGTRVAQFF,TGCGCCAGCAGCCCAACCGGGACTAGAGTTGCGCAGTTCTTC
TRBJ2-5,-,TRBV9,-,CASSASTVHGTQYF,TGTGCCAGCAGCGCTTCTACCGTCCATGGGACCCAGTACTTC
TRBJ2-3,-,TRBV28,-,CASSSGTPSTDTQYF,TGTGCCAGCAGTTCAGGGACACCAAGCACAGATACGCAGTATTTT
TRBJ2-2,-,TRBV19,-,CASSIQGTHTGELFF,TGTGCCAGTAGTATACAGGGGACGCACACCGGGGAGCTGTTTTTT
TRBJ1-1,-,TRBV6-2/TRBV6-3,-,CASSYPRQANTEAFF,TGTGCCAGCAGTTACCCCCGACAAGCGAACACTGAAGCTTTCTTT
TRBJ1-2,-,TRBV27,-,CASSSHGGINYGYTF,TGTGCCAGCAGTTCCCACGGAGGGATTAACTATGGCTACACCTTC
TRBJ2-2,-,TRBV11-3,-,CASSQGSRDTGELFF,TGTGCCAGCAGCCAGGGATCCCGAGACACCGGGGAGCTGTTTTTT
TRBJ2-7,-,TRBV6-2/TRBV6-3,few,CASSTTGYKYF,TGTGCCAGCAGTACTACAGGGTACAAGTACTTC
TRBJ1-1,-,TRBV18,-,CASSPLERNTEAFF,TGTGCCAGCTCACCGCTGGAGAGGAACACTGAAGCTTTCTTT
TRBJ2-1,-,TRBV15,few,CATSREMGHEQFF,TGTGCCACCAGCAGAGAGATGGGCCATGAGCAGTTCTTC
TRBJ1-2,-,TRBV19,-,CASSLTSNYGYTF,TGTGCCAGTAGTCTGACAAGTAACTATGGCTACACCTTC
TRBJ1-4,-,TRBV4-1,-,CASSQEGVWEKLFF,TGCGCCAGCAGCCAAGAAGGGGTTTGGGAAAAACTGTTTTTT
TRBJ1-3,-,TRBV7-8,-,CASSKQTSSGNTIYF,TGTGCCAGCAGCAAACAGACGAGCTCTGGAAACACCATATATTTT
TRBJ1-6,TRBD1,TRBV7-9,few,CASSEDRVSPLHF,TGTGCCAGCAGCGAAGACAGGGTCTCACCCCTCCACTTT
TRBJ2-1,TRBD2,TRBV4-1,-,CASSSEAGGEQFF,TGCGCCAGCAGCTCCGAGGCGGGGGGCGAGCAGTTCTTC
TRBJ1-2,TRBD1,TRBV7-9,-,CASSPSRDRALGYGYTF,TGTGCCAGCAGCCCGTCCCGAGACAGGGCCCTTGGCTATGGCTACACCTTC
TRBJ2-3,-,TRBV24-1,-,CATSDWDRRGSSGDTQYF,TGTGCCACCAGTGACTGGGACAGGCGGGGGAGCAGCGGGGATACGCAGTATTTT
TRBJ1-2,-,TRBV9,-,CASSVGGGHIGYTF,TGTGCCAGCAGCGTAGGGGGGGGGCACATTGGCTACACCTTC
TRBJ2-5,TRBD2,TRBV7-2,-,CASSARTSNQETQYF,TGTGCCAGCAGCGCGAGGACTAGCAACCAAGAGACCCAGTACTTC
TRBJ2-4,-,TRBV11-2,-,CASRKPRDGNIQYF,TGTGCCAGCAGAAAACCCAGGGATGGGAACATTCAGTACTTC
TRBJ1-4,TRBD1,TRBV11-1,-,CASSLGTGSEKLFF,TGTGCCAGCAGCCTCGGGACAGGGTCTGAAAAACTGTTTTTT
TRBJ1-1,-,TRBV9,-,CASSPYVGGGGTEAFF,TGTGCCAGCAGCCCCTATGTCGGGGGTGGCGGCACTGAAGCTTTCTTT
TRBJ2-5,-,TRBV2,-,CASSEPYTEETQYF,TGTGCCAGCAGTGAACCTTATACGGAAGAGACCCAGTACTTC
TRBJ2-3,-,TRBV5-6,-,CASSLTGNTQYF,TGTGCCAGCAGCTTGACCGGGAATACGCAGTATTTT
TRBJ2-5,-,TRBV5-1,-,CASSLARGPETQYF,TGCGCCAGCAGCTTGGCCCGGGGTCCGGAGACCCAGTACTTC
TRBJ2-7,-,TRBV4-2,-,CASSEAYEQYF,TGTGCCAGCAGCGAGGCCTACGAGCAGTACTTC
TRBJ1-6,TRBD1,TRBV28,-,CASRPSGQGSSPLHF,TGTGCCAGCAGGCCCAGTGGACAGGGCTCTTCACCCCTCCACTTT
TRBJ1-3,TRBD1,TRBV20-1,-,CSASSGGGNTIYF,TGCAGTGCTAGTTCAGGGGGCGGAAACACCATATATTTT
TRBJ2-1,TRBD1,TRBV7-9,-,CASSFGRDRTYNEQFF,TGTGCCAGCAGCTTCGGGCGGGACAGGACCTACAATGAGCAGTTCTTC
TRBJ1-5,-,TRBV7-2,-,CASSLVAGVDQPQHF,TGTGCCAGCAGCTTAGTGGCAGGGGTCGATCAGCCCCAGCATTTT